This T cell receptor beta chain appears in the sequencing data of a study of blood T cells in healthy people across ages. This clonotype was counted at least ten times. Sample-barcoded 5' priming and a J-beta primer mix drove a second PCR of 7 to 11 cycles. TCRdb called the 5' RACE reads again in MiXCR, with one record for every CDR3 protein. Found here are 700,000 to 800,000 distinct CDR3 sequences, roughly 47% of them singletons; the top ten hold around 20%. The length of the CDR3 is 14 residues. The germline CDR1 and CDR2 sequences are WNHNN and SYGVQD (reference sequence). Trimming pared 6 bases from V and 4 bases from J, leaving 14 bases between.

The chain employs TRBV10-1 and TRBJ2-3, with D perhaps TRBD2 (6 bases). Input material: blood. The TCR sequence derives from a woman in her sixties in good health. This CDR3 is CASSLGGVADTQYF. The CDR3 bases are TGCGCCAGCAGCTTGGGGGGAGTAGCAGATACGCAGTATTTT.